This TCR beta chain was captured in a study of blood T cells in healthy people across ages. The CDR3 extends over 16 amino acids. A second PCR, run for about 6 to 12 cycles, used a sample-barcoded 5' primer plus a J-beta primer mix. MiXCR, applied by TCRdb to the 5' RACE reads, yields one record per CDR3 protein. In the table there are around 1,800,000 distinct CDR3 sequences, roughly two fifths of which are singletons. Notes on the study in general: While age rose, TCR beta diversity per million T cells dropped in a roughly linear way. Lack of knowledge of donor CMV status possibly confounded expanded clonotype changes.

Of note for this clonotype: Its antigen is unidentified.

The chain recombines TRBV12-3 or TRBV12-4 with TRBJ2-4; TRBD2 matches 13 bases. TRBJ2-5 explains the end of the DNA better; the J call may be wrong. Input material: blood. The clonotype comes from a human donor in good health. The CDR3 is CASSPPGLAGKETQYF. For the CDR3, the DNA is TGTGCCAGCAGCCCACCGGGACTAGCGGGGAAAGAGACCCAGTACTTC.